The present entry profiles one TCR beta chain with its context. The sample belongs to a study of CD8 T cells in Susac syndrome. Trimming stripped 3 bases from V and 5 bases from J, with 11 bases between. Germline loops: CDR1 KGHSH, CDR2 LQKENI. CDR3 size: 13 residues. The authors reverse transcribed roughly 0.5 to 1 ug RNA with random hexamers. TCRdb redid the calling of the immunoSEQ multiplex PCR reads with MiXCR, one entry per CDR3 protein. The sample has over 95,000 distinct CDR3 sequences, just under 95% seen once. The receptor's source is a human donor in good health. Source material: CD8+ T cells from PBMCs. V usage is TRBV18 and J usage is TRBJ2-7; D call uncertain. The CDR3 DNA reads as TGTGCCAGCTCACCCAGCAGAGGCCACGAGCAGTACTTC. Translated: CASSPSRGHEQYF. The entire variable domain, with the rest obtained from reference TRBV18 and TRBJ2-7, is as follows: NAGVMQNPRHLVRRRGQEARLRCSPMKGHSHVYWYRQLPEEGLKFMVYLQKENIIDESGMPKERFSAEFPKEGPSILRIQQVVRGDSAAYFCASSPSRGHEQYFGPGTRLTVT.